The rows below give T cell receptor beta chains drawn from one sample of a study of cytomegalovirus exposure and HLA in healthy donors. Here immunoSEQ multiplex PCR was the method, and the copy in TCRdb shows in-frame clones only, minus some. Among approximately 170,000 clones listed, approximately 80% were seen once. Sequencing was done on a sample of PBMCs. The receptors here all came from a woman between 40 and 50 years old in good health and CMV-seropositive. CDR3s include the opening cysteine and the closing phenylalanine or tryptophan. D genes are given only for firm matches. The listing skips clone size in some rows; elsewhere it reads once, few, many or a size class.

V: TRBV25-1
J: TRBJ1-3
size: few
length: 15
D: .
CDR3: CASSEARSFGNTIYF
DNA: TGTGCCAGCAGTGAAGCCAGGTCGTTCGGAAACACCATATATTTT

V: TRBV7-2
J: TRBJ2-1
size: few
length: 11
D: .
CDR3: CASSSLAEQFF
DNA: TGTGCCAGCAGCTCTTTAGCGGAGCAGTTCTTC

V: TRBV10-3
J: TRBJ2-7
size: .
length: 16
D: .
CDR3: CAISESRGLNYYEQYF
DNA: TGTGCCATCAGTGAATCTCGGGGATTGAATTACTACGAGCAGTACTTC

V: TRBV18
J: TRBJ1-1
size: .
length: 15
D: .
CDR3: CASSSLEGLLAEAFF
DNA: TGTGCCAGCTCATCCCTAGAGGGCCTGTTGGCTGAAGCTTTCTTT

V: TRBV30
J: TRBJ1-1
size: .
length: 13
D: TRBD1
CDR3: CAWDGQGDTEAFF
DNA: TGTGCCTGGGACGGACAGGGTGACACTGAAGCTTTCTTT

V: TRBV5-1
J: TRBJ2-1
size: .
length: 15
D: .
CDR3: CASSSEPRTGNEQFF
DNA: TGCGCCAGCAGCTCGGAACCCAGAACAGGGAATGAGCAGTTCTTC

V: TRBV4-3
J: TRBJ1-4
size: .
length: 13
D: .
CDR3: CASSQLLVEKLFF
DNA: TGCGCCAGCAGCCAACTTCTAGTCGAAAAACTGTTTTTT

V: TRBV10-3
J: TRBJ1-1
size: .
length: 14
D: .
CDR3: CAISESGQNTEAFF
DNA: TGTGCCATCAGTGAGTCGGGGCAGAACACTGAAGCTTTCTTT

V: TRBV6-5
J: TRBJ2-1
size: .
length: 15
D: .
CDR3: CASSPDRSSYNEQFF
DNA: TGTGCCAGCTCCCCGGACAGAAGCTCCTACAATGAGCAGTTCTTC

V: TRBV5-5
J: TRBJ1-4
size: .
length: 13
D: TRBD1
CDR3: CASSVQGGEKLFF
DNA: TGTGCCAGCAGCGTACAGGGGGGCGAAAAACTGTTTTTT

V: TRBV13
J: TRBJ1-3
size: .
length: 14
D: TRBD1
CDR3: CASSLGDRGNTIYF
DNA: TGTGCCAGCAGCTTAGGGGACAGGGGAAACACCATATATTTT

V: TRBV9
J: TRBJ1-3
size: .
length: 20
D: .
CDR3: CASSESPDRGASWGGSTIYF
DNA: TGTGCCAGCAGCGAAAGCCCGGACAGAGGCGCGTCTTGGGGGGGGAGCACCATATATTTT

V: TRBV7-9
J: TRBJ1-1
size: .
length: 13
D: TRBD1
CDR3: CASSLTGDTEAFF
DNA: TGTGCCAGCAGCCTGACAGGGGACACTGAAGCTTTCTTT

V: TRBV10-3
J: TRBJ2-5
size: .
length: 14
D: .
CDR3: CAIRASGAGRTQYF
DNA: TGTGCCATCAGGGCATCGGGAGCGGGTCGGACCCAGTACTTC

V: TRBV11-2
J: TRBJ2-1
size: .
length: 16
D: TRBD2
CDR3: CASSTPTSGDYNEQFF
DNA: TGTGCCAGCAGCACCCCGACTAGCGGGGACTACAATGAGCAGTTCTTC

V: TRBV7-9
J: TRBJ2-3
size: .
length: 15
D: .
CDR3: CASSLRGGATDTQYF
DNA: TGTGCCAGCAGCTTAAGGGGAGGAGCCACAGATACGCAGTATTTT

V: TRBV20-1
J: TRBJ2-4
size: .
length: 11
D: .
CDR3: CSATDLNSQYF
DNA: TGCAGTGCCACCGACCTAAACAGTCAGTACTTC

V: TRBV27
J: TRBJ2-3
size: once
length: 14
D: TRBD2
CDR3: CASSSGGHTDTQYF
DNA: TGTGCCAGCAGTAGCGGGGGGCACACAGATACGCAGTATTTT

V: TRBV6-6
J: TRBJ2-1
size: .
length: 15
D: TRBD2
CDR3: CASRGGIGFYNEQFF
DNA: TGTGCCAGCAGGGGGGGGATTGGATTCTACAATGAGCAGTTCTTC

V: TRBV19
J: TRBJ1-5
size: .
length: 13
D: TRBD1
CDR3: CATSPDRVQPQHF
DNA: TGTGCCACCTCCCCGGACAGGGTTCAGCCCCAGCATTTT

V: TRBV6-6
J: TRBJ1-4
size: .
length: 12
D: .
CDR3: CASSAGTRKLFF
DNA: TGTGCCAGCAGTGCCGGGACTCGCAAACTGTTTTTT

V: TRBV5-1
J: TRBJ2-3
size: .
length: 14
D: .
CDR3: CASSTAPGTDTQYF
DNA: TGCGCCAGCAGCACAGCCCCCGGCACAGATACGCAGTATTTT

V: TRBV7-2
J: TRBJ1-1
size: .
length: 16
D: .
CDR3: CASSLRGKSGNTEAFF
DNA: TGTGCCAGCAGCTTACGGGGGAAGTCTGGGAACACTGAAGCTTTCTTT

V: TRBV7-2
J: TRBJ1-2
size: .
length: 11
D: .
CDR3: CASSSRYGYTF
DNA: TGTGCCAGCAGCTCCAGATATGGCTACACCTTC

V: TRBV5-4
J: TRBJ2-4
size: .
length: 14
D: .
CDR3: CASSLSVAKNIQYF
DNA: TGTGCCAGCAGCCTATCGGTTGCCAAAAACATTCAGTACTTC